Presented here are 22 T cell receptor beta chains from one specimen sequenced in a study of T cells in tuberculosis (dated by TCRdb to 2016 to 2019). The protocol used for the library was the immunoSEQ multiplex PCR assay. TCRdb stores this immuneACCESS table with in-frame sequences only. Part of the clones is absent; in the studies checked, under half of the shortfall reflects unresolved V genes, and no reason is known for the rest. This sample holds 37,000 or so clones; around 92% were observed only once. The ten largest account for 12% of the sample. Source material: PBMCs. The receptors originated from a donor aged 10-29 years with latent tuberculosis or without tuberculosis infection. Some clones in this sample may be carry-over from other donors' samples.

The rearrangement links TRBV29-1 to TRBJ2-5; D perhaps matches TRBD1 (5 bases). V lost 6 bases and J lost 4, with 12 bases in between. CDR3 size: 12 residues. CDR1 and CDR2 from the germline V gene are SQVTM and ANQGSEA. As DNA, the CDR3 is TGCAGCGTCGGCAGGGAATCAGAGACCCAGTACTTC. Its protein product is CSVGRESETQYF.

The chain is built from TRBV7-2 and TRBJ1-5; TRBD1 agrees at 12 bases. The CDR3 is made up of 15 amino acids. J was trimmed by 7 bases and V by 3 bases; bases with no gene match: 4. The germline gives CDR1 SGHTA, CDR2 FQGNSA. The CDR3 is CASSFLGQGAQPQHF. CDR3 bases: TGTGCCAGCAGCTTCTTGGGACAGGGGGCCCAGCCCCAGCATTTT.

The chain combines TRBV5-8 with TRBJ1-2; a weak D match, TRBD1 (6 bases). The CDR3 totals 12 residues. V lost 0 bases, J lost 8 bases, and 8 bases lay in between. Per germline, CDR1 SGHTS and CDR2 YDEGEE. In DNA form, the CDR3 reads TGTGCCAGCAGCTTGGCAGGGGAAGGCTACACCTTC. Protein product: CASSLAGEGYTF.

The chain carries TRBV11-2 and TRBJ1-5; 8 nucleotides align to TRBD1. This CDR3 region has 15 residues. CDR1 SGHAT and CDR2 FQNNGV come from the germline V gene. Losses at the gene ends were 5 bases for V and 5 bases for J; bases not matched to a gene: 8. CDR3 nucleotides: TGTGCCAGCAGCCCAGGACAGGGTAGGGATCAGCCCCAGCATTTT. Translation: CASSPGQGRDQPQHF.

This chain links TRBV4-3 with TRBJ2-5, with TRBD2 identical over 8 bases. The germline V gene encodes CDR1 LGHNA and CDR2 YSLEER. This CDR3 is 14 amino acids long. Losses at the gene ends were 0 bases for V and 9 bases for J; bases not matched to a gene: 6. The CDR3: CASSQDIAGRAQYF. DNA of the CDR3: TGCGCCAGCAGCCAAGATATAGCGGGGAGGGCCCAGTACTTC.

The chain recombines TRBV5-4 with TRBJ2-2, with 9 bases matching TRBD1. Germline V gives CDR1 SGHNT, CDR2 YYREEE (reference sequence). The CDR3 spans 14 residues. V was pared by 8 bases and J by 9 bases, with 11 bases of the junction left unmatched. The CDR3 DNA is TGTGCCAGTAGTTCGGGACAGGGAGTACGGGAGCTGTTTTTT. Translated: CASSSGQGVRELFF.

This clone has only one observation. The CDR3 DNA sequence: TGTGCCAGCAGCTTTTCGAGGACAGTTTCCTACAATGAGCAGTTCTTC. Residues: CASSFSRTVSYNEQFF. This chain links TRBV13 with TRBJ2-1, with D possibly being TRBD1 (6 bases). This CDR3 comprises 16 residues. Trimming removed 3 bases from V and 1 base from J, with 13 bases in between. In germline, CDR1 is PRHDT, CDR2 FYEKMQ (reference sequence). The complete variable domain, with remaining parts taken from reference TRBV13 and TRBJ2-1, reads AAGVIQSPRHLIKEKRETATLKCYPIPRHDTVYWYQQGPGQDPQFLISFYEKMQSDKGSIPDRFSAQQFSDYHSELNMSSLELGDSALYFCASSFSRTVSYNEQFFGPGTRLTVL.

The chain joins TRBV18 to TRBJ1-5, with 9 bases aligning to TRBD1. Germline assignment: CDR1 KGHSH and CDR2 LQKENI. The CDR3 runs to 15 residues. Trimming cost V 6 bases and J 6 bases; bases outside gene matches: 9. This CDR3 is CASSPSGQGFQPQHF. DNA for the CDR3: TGTGCCAGCTCGCCCTCGGGACAGGGATTTCAGCCCCAGCATTTT.

The rearrangement links TRBV29-1 to TRBJ2-3; no definite D call. The CDR3 consists of 10 residues. Per the germline V gene, CDR1 is SQVTM and CDR2 is ANQGSEA. V lost 4 bases to trimming and J lost 6 bases, with 5 bases between them. The CDR3 nucleotides are TGCAGCGTTGGTGAGGATACGCAGTATTTT. The encoded protein is CSVGEDTQYF.

This rearrangement joins TRBV5-6 to TRBJ1-5; 7 nucleotides match TRBD1. Germline CDR1 is SGHDT and CDR2 is YYEEEE. Trimming at V came to 1 base and at J to 0 bases, leaving 4 bases not matched to a gene. This CDR3 has 16 amino acids. The CDR3 nucleotides read TGTGCCAGCAGCTTGACAGGGGCGAATAGCAATCAGCCCCAGCATTTT. Protein sequence: CASSLTGANSNQPQHF.

V usage is TRBV7-2 and J usage is TRBJ1-4, with a weak D call TRBD1 (6 bases). The ends were cut back, 1 base at V and 8 bases at J, with 14 bases in the middle. Germline CDR1 SGHTA, CDR2 FQGNSA. The CDR3 runs 15 residues. CDR3 region: CASSLEWGPREKLFF. The CDR3 DNA reads as TGTGCCAGCAGCTTAGAGTGGGGGCCGAGGGAAAAACTGTTTTTT.

This clone was picked up a small number of times. The V gene is TRBV30, the J gene TRBJ1-6; 11 bases line up with TRBD1. Germline V gene data show CDR1 as GTSNPN and CDR2 as SVGIG (reference sequence). The J segment lost 9 bases and the V segment lost 0 bases, leaving 7 bases of the junction unmatched. The CDR3 spans 16 residues. The CDR3 protein is CAWSVRTGGVGSPLHF. CDR3 bases: TGTGCCTGGAGTGTAAGGACAGGGGGCGTCGGTTCACCCCTCCACTTT.

The chain couples TRBV2 to TRBJ1-4; the match to TRBD1 covers 8 bases. The CDR3 consists of 19 residues. Germline CDR1 is SNHLY and CDR2 is FYNNEI. The V gene end was trimmed by 7 bases and the J gene end by 3 bases; junction bases not matched to a gene: 19. DNA for the CDR3: TGTGCCAGCATTCAAACGGGACAGGTCTTGGGGACTGCTAATGAAAAACTGTTTTTT. Encoded protein: CASIQTGQVLGTANEKLFF.

This chain connects TRBV10-1 to TRBJ2-1; weak D call: TRBD2 (7 bases). The germline gives CDR1 WNHNN, CDR2 SYGVQD (reference sequence). The CDR3 has 11 residues. Trimming removed 4 bases at V and 16 bases at J, with 14 bases between. Here the CDR3 reads CASSGGGGAFF. CDR3 coding DNA: TGCGCCAGCAGTGGTGGGGGGGGCGCTTTCTTC.

This rearrangement joins TRBV7-2 to TRBJ2-3; 11 positions agree with TRBD2. Germline assignment: CDR1 SGHTA and CDR2 FQGNSA. The junction had 11 bases not matched to a gene; V was cut back by 3 bases and J by 6 bases. The CDR3 is 17 amino acids. As DNA, the CDR3 is TGTGCCAGCAGCTTCCCCTCTAGCGGGGGGTCTTCCGATACGCAGTATTTT. As protein: CASSFPSSGGSSDTQYF.

Judged by abundance, this clone is medium-sized. J is TRBJ1-2 and V is TRBV4-3; tentatively, D is TRBD1 (6 bases). V was pared by 5 bases and J by 4 bases, with 11 bases between. CDR1 LGHNA and CDR2 YSLEER come from the germline V gene. This CDR3 comprises 13 residues. The CDR3: CASSYGQSYGYTF. The DNA for the CDR3 is TGCGCCAGCAGCTACGGACAGAGCTATGGCTACACCTTC.

This sequence joins TRBV5-6 and TRBJ2-7; maybe TRBD2 (6 bases). Germline V CDR1 and CDR2: SGHDT, YYEEEE. The CDR3 contains 16 residues. The V gene lost 0 bases and the J gene lost 0 bases, with 13 bases spanning the gap. DNA for the CDR3: TGTGCCAGCAGCTTGGAGGGACTCTATTACTCCTACGAGCAGTACTTC. Its translation is CASSLEGLYYSYEQYF. The whole variable domain, remainder taken from reference TRBV5-6 and TRBJ2-7, is DAGVTQSPTHLIKTRGQQVTLRCSPKSGHDTVSWYQQALGQGPQFIFQYYEEEERQRGNFPDRFSGHQFPNYSSELNVNALLLGDSALYLCASSLEGLYYSYEQYFGPGTRLTVT.

V and J are TRBV4-3 and TRBJ2-3; TRBD2 might be the D (5 bases). Germline V gives CDR1 LGHNA, CDR2 YSLEER. V was pared by 3 bases and J by 4 bases, with 14 bases between. The CDR3 is made up of 15 amino acids. DNA for the CDR3: TGCGCCAGCAGCCAGAATTCGGGGATCGCAGATACGCAGTATTTT. It yields the protein CASSQNSGIADTQYF.

This clone was observed a handful of times. The genes are TRBV19 and TRBJ1-5; 8 bases are a match to TRBD1. The CDR3 has 15 residues. The V gene end was trimmed by 5 bases and the J gene end by 0 bases; junction bases not matched to a gene: 3. Per the germline V gene, CDR1 is LNHDA and CDR2 is SQIVND (reference sequence). The CDR3 DNA is TGTGCCAGTAGTTGGACAGGGAATAGCAATCAGCCCCAGCATTTT. Its translation: CASSWTGNSNQPQHF. Filled out from reference TRBV19 and TRBJ1-5, the complete variable domain reads DGGITQSPKYLFRKEGQNVTLSCEQNLNHDAMYWYRQDPGQGLRLIYYSQIVNDFQKGDIAEGYSVSREKKESFPLTVTSAQKNPTAFYLCASSWTGNSNQPQHFGDGTRLSIL.

With respect to this clone: The junction departs from germline at one end; a sequencing error may be responsible. This sequence joins TRBV5-5 and TRBJ2-5; the match to TRBD1 covers 12 bases. Germline CDR1 reads SGHKS; CDR2 reads YYEKEE (reference sequence). The CDR3 extends over 15 amino acids. The CDR3 nucleotides are TGTGCCAGCAGTTTGGAGGGACAGGGGGCAGAGACCCAGTACTTC. It yields the protein CASSLEGQGAETQYF.

The chain uses TRBV2 and TRBJ2-6, with D possibly being TRBD1 (5 bases). V lost 6 bases and J 1 base, leaving 19 bases between the germline ends. Germline CDR1 and CDR2: SNHLY and FYNNEI. CDR3 length: 18 residues. DNA of the CDR3: TGTGCCAGCAGCGCCCATAAGGGGCAGCTTTCTGGGGCCAACGTCCTGACTTTC. Its translation is CASSAHKGQLSGANVLTF.

The chain employs TRBV11-2 and TRBJ2-2; tentatively, D is TRBD2 (6 bases). With 7 bases removed from V and 7 bases from J, the gap between germline ends came to 22 bases. The CDR3 consists of 16 residues. Per the germline V gene, CDR1 is SGHAT and CDR2 is FQNNGV. The CDR3 bases are TGTGCCAGCACAATCTTATGGGGACTTTCGGACGGGGAGCTGTTTTTT. Residues: CASTILWGLSDGELFF.